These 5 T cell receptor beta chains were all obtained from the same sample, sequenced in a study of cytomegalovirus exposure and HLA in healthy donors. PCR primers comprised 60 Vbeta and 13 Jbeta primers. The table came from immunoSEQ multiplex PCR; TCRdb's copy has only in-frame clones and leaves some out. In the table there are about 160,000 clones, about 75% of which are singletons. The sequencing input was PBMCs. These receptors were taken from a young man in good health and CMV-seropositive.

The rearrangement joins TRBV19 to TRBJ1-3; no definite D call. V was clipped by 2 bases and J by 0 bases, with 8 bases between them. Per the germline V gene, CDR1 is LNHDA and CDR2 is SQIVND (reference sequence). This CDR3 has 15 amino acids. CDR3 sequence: CASSISTDSGNTIYF. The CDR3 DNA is TGTGCCAGTAGTATAAGCACAGACTCTGGAAACACCATATATTTT.

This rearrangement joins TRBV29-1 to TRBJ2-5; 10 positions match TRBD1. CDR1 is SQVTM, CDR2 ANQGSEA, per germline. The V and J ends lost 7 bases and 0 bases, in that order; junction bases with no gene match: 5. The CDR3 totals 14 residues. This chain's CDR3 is CSARQGANQETQYF. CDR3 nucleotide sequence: TGCAGCGCGCGACAGGGGGCCAACCAAGAGACCCAGTACTTC.

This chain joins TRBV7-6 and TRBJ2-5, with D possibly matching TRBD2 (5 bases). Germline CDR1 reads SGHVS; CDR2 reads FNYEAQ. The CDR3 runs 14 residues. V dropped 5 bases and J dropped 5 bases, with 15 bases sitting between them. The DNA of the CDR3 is TGTGCCAGCAGCCGGAGGTCCGGGGAGGAGACCCAGTACTTC. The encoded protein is CASSRRSGEETQYF.

The DNA for the CDR3 is TGTGCCAGCAGTCCAGTCCGCATGAACACTGAAGCTTTCTTT. Encoded protein: CASSPVRMNTEAFF. The rearrangement joins TRBV27 to TRBJ1-1, with no clear D. Trimming shortened V by 5 bases and J by 0 bases, and 10 bases separated the two germline ends. Germline lookup yields CDR1 MNHEY and CDR2 SMNVEV (reference sequence). There are 14 residues in the CDR3.

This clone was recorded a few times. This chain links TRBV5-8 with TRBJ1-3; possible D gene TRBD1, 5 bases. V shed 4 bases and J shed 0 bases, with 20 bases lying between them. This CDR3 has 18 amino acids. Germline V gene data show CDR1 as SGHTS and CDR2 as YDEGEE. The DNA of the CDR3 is TGTGCCAGCAGCCCGGAGGGGATAAGCCTTCTCTCTGGAAACACCATATATTTT. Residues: CASSPEGISLLSGNTIYF.